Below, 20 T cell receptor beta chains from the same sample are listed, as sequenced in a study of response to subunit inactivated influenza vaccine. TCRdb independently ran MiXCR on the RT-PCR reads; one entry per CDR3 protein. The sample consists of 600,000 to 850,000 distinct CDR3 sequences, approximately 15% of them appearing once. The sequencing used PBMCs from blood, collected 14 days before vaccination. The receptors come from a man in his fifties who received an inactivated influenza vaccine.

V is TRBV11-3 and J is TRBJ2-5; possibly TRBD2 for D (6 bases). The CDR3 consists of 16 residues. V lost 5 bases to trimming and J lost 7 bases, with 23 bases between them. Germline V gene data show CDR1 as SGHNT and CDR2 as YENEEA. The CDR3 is CASSTREGGPSGTQYF. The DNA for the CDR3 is TGTGCCAGCAGCACCCGGGAAGGAGGGCCTTCGGGGACCCAGTACTTC.

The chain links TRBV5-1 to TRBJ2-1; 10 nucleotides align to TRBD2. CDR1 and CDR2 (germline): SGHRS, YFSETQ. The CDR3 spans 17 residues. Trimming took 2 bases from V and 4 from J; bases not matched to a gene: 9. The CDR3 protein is CASSFAGLAGVYNEQFF. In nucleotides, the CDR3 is TGCGCCAGCAGCTTTGCCGGTCTAGCGGGAGTTTACAATGAGCAGTTCTTC. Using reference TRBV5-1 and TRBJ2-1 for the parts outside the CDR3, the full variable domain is KAGVTQTPRYLIKTRGQQVTLSCSPISGHRSVSWYQQTPGQGLQFLFEYFSETQRNKGNFPGRFSGRQFSNSRSEMNVSTLELGDSALYLCASSFAGLAGVYNEQFFGPGTRLTVL.

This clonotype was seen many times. This CDR3 is CASSWSGGRVTDTQYF. The DNA of the CDR3 is TGCGCCAGCAGCTGGAGTGGCGGCAGGGTCACAGATACGCAGTATTTT. The J gene is TRBJ2-3, the V gene TRBV5-1, with D tentatively TRBD1 (5 bases). Trimming pared 3 bases from V and 2 bases from J, leaving 16 bases between. The CDR3 spans 16 residues. Germline V gives CDR1 SGHRS, CDR2 YFSETQ.

CDR3 protein: CASSPPSSGELFF. The CDR3 coding sequence is TGTGCCAGCTCACCACCATCGTCCGGGGAGCTGTTTTTT. This rearrangement joins TRBV18 to TRBJ2-2; D gene uncertain. The CDR3 is made up of 13 amino acids. Germline V gives CDR1 KGHSH, CDR2 LQKENI. The V gene lost 0 bases and the J gene lost 6 bases, with 5 bases spanning the gap.

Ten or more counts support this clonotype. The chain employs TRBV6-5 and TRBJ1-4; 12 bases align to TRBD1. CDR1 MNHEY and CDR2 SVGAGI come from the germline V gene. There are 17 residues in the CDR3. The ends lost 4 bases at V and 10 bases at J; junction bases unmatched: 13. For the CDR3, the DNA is TGTGCCAGCAGTTTCACCGGGACAGGGGGCGCGTTGATAAAACTGTTTTTT. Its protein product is CASSFTGTGGALIKLFF.

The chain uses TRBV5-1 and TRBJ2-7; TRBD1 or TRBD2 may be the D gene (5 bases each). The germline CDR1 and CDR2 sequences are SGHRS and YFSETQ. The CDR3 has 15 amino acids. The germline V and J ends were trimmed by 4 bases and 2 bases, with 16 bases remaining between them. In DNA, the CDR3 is TGCGCCAGCAGCACACTAGGGGACGGAGCCTACGAGCAGTACTTC. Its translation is CASSTLGDGAYEQYF.

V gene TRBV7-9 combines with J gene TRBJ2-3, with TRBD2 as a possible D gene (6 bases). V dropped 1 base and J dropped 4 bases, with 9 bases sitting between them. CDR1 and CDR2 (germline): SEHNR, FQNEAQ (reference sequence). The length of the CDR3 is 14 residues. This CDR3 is CASSLGGVADTQYF. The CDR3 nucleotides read TGTGCCAGCAGCTTAGGCGGGGTTGCAGATACGCAGTATTTT.

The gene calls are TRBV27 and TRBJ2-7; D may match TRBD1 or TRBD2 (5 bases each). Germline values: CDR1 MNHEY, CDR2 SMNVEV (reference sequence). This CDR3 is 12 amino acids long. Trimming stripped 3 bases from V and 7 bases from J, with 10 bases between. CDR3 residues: CASSLVWGEQYF. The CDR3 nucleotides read TGTGCCAGCAGTTTGGTGTGGGGGGAGCAGTACTTC.

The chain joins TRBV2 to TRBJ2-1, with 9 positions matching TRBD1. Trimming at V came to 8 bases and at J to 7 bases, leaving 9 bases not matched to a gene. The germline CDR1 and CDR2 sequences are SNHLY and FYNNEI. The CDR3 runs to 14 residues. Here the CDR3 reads CASGGTGPPNEQFF. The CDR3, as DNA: TGTGCCAGCGGGGGGACAGGGCCACCTAATGAGCAGTTCTTC.

CDR3 DNA sequence: TGTGCCAGCAGCAGCGGGACAGGGCTTCAGAATGAGCAGTTCTTC. As protein: CASSSGTGLQNEQFF. This chain connects TRBV7-2 to TRBJ2-1, with TRBD1 identical over 9 bases. Germline V gene sequence: CDR1 SGHTA, CDR2 FQGNSA. The J segment lost 7 bases and the V segment lost 5 bases, leaving 9 bases of the junction unmatched. The CDR3 is 15 amino acids.

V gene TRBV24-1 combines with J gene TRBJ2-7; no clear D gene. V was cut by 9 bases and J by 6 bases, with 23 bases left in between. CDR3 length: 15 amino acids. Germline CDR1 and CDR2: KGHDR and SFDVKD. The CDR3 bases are TGTGCCACCGGATTCGTTTCAGCCAAGGTCTGCGAGCAGTACTTC. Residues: CATGFVSAKVCEQYF.

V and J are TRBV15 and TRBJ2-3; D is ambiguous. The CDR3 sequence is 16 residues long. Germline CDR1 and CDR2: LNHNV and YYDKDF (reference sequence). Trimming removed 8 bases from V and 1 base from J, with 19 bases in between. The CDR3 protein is CATAREQAGGTDTQYF. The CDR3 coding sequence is TGTGCCACCGCAAGAGAACAAGCAGGTGGCACAGATACGCAGTATTTT.

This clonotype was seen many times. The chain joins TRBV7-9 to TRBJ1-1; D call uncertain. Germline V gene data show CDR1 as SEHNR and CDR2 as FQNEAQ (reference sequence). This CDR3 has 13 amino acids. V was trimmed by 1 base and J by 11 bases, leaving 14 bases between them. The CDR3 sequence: CASSLGETVRAFF. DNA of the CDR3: TGTGCCAGCAGCTTAGGGGAGACGGTGCGGGCTTTCTTT.

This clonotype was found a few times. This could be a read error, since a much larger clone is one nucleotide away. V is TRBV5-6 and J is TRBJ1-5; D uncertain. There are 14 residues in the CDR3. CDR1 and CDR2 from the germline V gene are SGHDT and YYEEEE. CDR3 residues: CASSLKGGNHPQHF. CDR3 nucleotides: TGTGCCAGCAGCTTGAAGGGAGGCAATCACCCCCAGCATTTT. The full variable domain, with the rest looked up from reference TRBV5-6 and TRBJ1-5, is DAGVTQSPTHLIKTRGQQVTLRCSPKSGHDTVSWYQQALGQGPQFIFQYYEEEERQRGNFPDRFSGHQFPNYSSELNVNALLLGDSALYLCASSLKGGNHPQHFGDGTRLSIL.

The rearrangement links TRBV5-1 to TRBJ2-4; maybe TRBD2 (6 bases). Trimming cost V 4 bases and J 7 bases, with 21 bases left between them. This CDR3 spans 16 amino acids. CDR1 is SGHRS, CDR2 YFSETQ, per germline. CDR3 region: CASSPNRWNRENIQYF. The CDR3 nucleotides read TGCGCCAGCAGCCCCAATAGGTGGAATCGGGAGAACATTCAGTACTTC. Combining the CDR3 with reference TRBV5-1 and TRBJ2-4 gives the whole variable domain KAGVTQTPRYLIKTRGQQVTLSCSPISGHRSVSWYQQTPGQGLQFLFEYFSETQRNKGNFPGRFSGRQFSNSRSEMNVSTLELGDSALYLCASSPNRWNRENIQYFGAGTRLSVL.

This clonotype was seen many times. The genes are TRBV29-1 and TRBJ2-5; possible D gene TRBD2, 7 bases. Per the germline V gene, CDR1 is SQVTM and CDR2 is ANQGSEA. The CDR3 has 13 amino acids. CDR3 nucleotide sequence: TGCGGCGGGGGCCGTAGAACTCAAGAGACCCAGTACTTC. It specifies CGGGRRTQETQYF.

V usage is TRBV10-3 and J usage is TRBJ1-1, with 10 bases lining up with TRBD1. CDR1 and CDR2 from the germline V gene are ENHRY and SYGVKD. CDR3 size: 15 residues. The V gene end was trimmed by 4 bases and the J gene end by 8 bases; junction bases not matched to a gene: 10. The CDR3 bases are TGTGCCATCAGTGGGAAAGACAGGGGGCCGTCGGAAGCTTTCTTT. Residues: CAISGKDRGPSEAFF.

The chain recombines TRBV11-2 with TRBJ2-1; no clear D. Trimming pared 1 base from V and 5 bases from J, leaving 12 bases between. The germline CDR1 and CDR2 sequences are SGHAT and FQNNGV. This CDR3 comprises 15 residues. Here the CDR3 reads CASSLGSLVHNEQFF. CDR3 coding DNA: TGTGCCAGCAGCTTAGGGTCCCTAGTTCACAATGAGCAGTTCTTC.

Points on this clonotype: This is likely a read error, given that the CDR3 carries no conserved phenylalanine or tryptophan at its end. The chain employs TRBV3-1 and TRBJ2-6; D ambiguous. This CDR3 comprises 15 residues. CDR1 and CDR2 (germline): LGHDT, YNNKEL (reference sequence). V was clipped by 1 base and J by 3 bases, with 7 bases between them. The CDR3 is CASSQVGYGANVLTY. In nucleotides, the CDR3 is TGTGCCAGCAGCCAAGTCGGATATGGGGCCAACGTCCTGACTTAC.

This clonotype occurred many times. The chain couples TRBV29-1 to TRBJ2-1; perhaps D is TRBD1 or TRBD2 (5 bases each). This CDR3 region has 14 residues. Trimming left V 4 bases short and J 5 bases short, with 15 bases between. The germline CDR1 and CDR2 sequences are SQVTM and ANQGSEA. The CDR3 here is CSVGGARAHNEQFF. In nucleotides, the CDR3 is TGCAGCGTTGGAGGGGCCAGAGCCCACAATGAGCAGTTCTTC.